This is a list of T cell receptor beta chains from one sample in a study of blood T cell repertoires in COVID-19. Sequenced by immunoSEQ multiplex PCR; TCRdb stores in-frame clones only, minus some. The table lists about 130,000 clones, over 75% of them singletons, with about a tenth in the top ten. Source material: peripheral blood. Receptors were obtained from a man aged 35 to 55 with active or convalescent COVID-19. Both conserved end residues are part of each CDR3. Fields, in order: J gene, V gene, D gene, clone size, CDR3 length, CDR3 DNA, CDR3 protein. A D gene is named only where the DNA matches it firmly. Where a row states a size, it is once, few, many or the class of an expanded clone; other rows omit it.

TRBJ1-2 TRBV19 TRBD1 - 14 TGTGCCAGTAGACCAATACAGGGGAACTATGGCTACACCTTC CASRPIQGNYGYTF
TRBJ2-3 TRBV5-4 TRBD2 - 15 TGTGCCAGCAGCCCCCAGCGGGGGGGCATTGATACGCAGTATTTT CASSPQRGGIDTQYF
TRBJ2-2 TRBV19 - - 14 TGTGCCAGTCAAGGACAGAGTACCACCGGGGAGCTGTTTTTT CASQGQSTTGELFF
TRBJ2-1 TRBV5-1 - - 15 TGCGCCAGCAGCTCGGAGGGATCAGGGTACAATGAGCAGTTCTTC CASSSEGSGYNEQFF
TRBJ2-1 TRBV19 - once 18 TGTGCCAGTAGCCTCCTAGAGGACTGTTGGGTCTCCTACAATGAGCAGTTCTTC CASSLLEDCWVSYNEQFF
TRBJ2-1 TRBV5-8 - - 15 TGTGCCAGCAGCCGAGGCCTTCCCTCCTACAATGAGCAGTTCTTC CASSRGLPSYNEQFF
TRBJ2-1 TRBV9 TRBD2 - 16 TGTGCCAGCAGCGTCAGGACTAGCGGGGGAGCCAATGAGCAGTTCTTC CASSVRTSGGANEQFF
TRBJ2-7 TRBV3-1/TRBV3-2 TRBD2 - 17 TGTGCCAGCAGCCCGCGACTAGCGGGGGGTCTGTCCCGAGAGCAGTACTTC CASSPRLAGGLSREQYF
TRBJ2-7 TRBV7-2 TRBD2 - 16 TGTGCCAGCAGCTTTACTAGCGGGGGGTCGTCCTACGAGCAGTACTTC CASSFTSGGSSYEQYF
TRBJ2-5 TRBV9 - - 15 TGTGCCAGCAGCGTAGCTGGGCAGGCTCAGGAGACCCAGTACTTC CASSVAGQAQETQYF
TRBJ1-2 TRBV3-1/TRBV3-2 - hyperexpanded 15 TGTGCCAGCAGCCAAGAAGTTCAGGGGTACTATGGCTACACCTTC CASSQEVQGYYGYTF
TRBJ2-5 TRBV5-1 - - 14 TGCGCCACGAATGAGGGTTACGAGGAAGAGACCCAGTACTTC CATNEGYEEETQYF
TRBJ2-1 TRBV5-1 TRBD1 - 15 TGCGCCAGCAGCCCGACAGGGGGCAATCGGAATGAGCAGTTCTTC CASSPTGGNRNEQFF
TRBJ2-2 TRBV19 TRBD1 medium-sized 13 TGTGCCAGTAGCGACAGGGCCCCCGGGGAGCTGTTTTTT CASSDRAPGELFF
TRBJ1-2 TRBV11-2 TRBD1 - 15 TGTGCCAGCAGCTACCGGGACAGGGTCGACTATGGCTACACCTTC CASSYRDRVDYGYTF
TRBJ2-5 TRBV6-5 TRBD2 - 15 TGTGCCAGCAGTTACCTCCGCGGGGGGACAGAGACCCAGTACTTC CASSYLRGGTETQYF
TRBJ2-7 TRBV6-5 - - 14 TGTGCCAGCAGTTACTACAATGATCCCTACGAGCAGTACTTC CASSYYNDPYEQYF
TRBJ2-7 TRBV5-1 - - 14 TGCGCCAGCAGCTTGGCCCTCTCTCCTCCCGAGCAGTACTTC CASSLALSPPEQYF
TRBJ2-7 TRBV7-9 TRBD2 many 13 TGTGCCAGCAGCCCCGGGAGGTCCTACGAGCAGTACTTC CASSPGRSYEQYF
TRBJ2-1 TRBV27 TRBD2 - 15 TGTGCCAGCAGTTTCACGGGGGGGCCCTACAATGAGCAGTTCTTC CASSFTGGPYNEQFF
TRBJ2-3 TRBV7-3 TRBD1 - 16 TGTGCCAGCAGCTCTAGACAGGGTCGCAAGCCAGATACGCAGTATTTT CASSSRQGRKPDTQYF
TRBJ2-7 TRBV11-3 TRBD1 - 14 TGTGCCAGCAGCTTAGGACAGGGACCCTACGAGCAGTACTTC CASSLGQGPYEQYF
TRBJ2-7 TRBV19 - - 14 TGTGCCAGTAGTCGCGGAGCCCGTTCCTACGAGCAGTACTTC CASSRGARSYEQYF
TRBJ2-1 TRBV24-1 TRBD2 - 15 TGTGCCACCAGTGATGGGACTAGCGGGGGCAATGAGCAGTTCTTC CATSDGTSGGNEQFF